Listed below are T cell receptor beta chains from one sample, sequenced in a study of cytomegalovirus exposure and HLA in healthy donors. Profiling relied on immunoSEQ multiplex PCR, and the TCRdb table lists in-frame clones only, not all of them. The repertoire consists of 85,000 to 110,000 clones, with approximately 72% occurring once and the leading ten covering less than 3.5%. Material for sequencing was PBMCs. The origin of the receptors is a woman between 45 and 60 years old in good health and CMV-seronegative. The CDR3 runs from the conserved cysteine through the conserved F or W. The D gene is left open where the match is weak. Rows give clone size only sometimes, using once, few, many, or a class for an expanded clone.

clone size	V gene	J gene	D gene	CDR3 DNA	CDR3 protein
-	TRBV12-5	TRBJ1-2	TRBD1	TGTGCTAGTGGGGACAGGGGGCTGAGTGGCTACACCTTC	CASGDRGLSGYTF
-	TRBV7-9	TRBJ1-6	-	TGTGCCAGCAACCGGAGGGAGAATTCACCCCTCCACTTT	CASNRRENSPLHF
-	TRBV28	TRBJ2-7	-	TGTGCCAGCAGTTCCCTTTCCTACGAGCAGTACTTC	CASSSLSYEQYF
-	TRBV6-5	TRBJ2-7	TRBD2	TGTGCCAGCAGACGGCCCTCGGGGGGGTGGGACGAGCAGTACTTC	CASRRPSGGWDEQYF
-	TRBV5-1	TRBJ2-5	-	TGCGCCAGCAGTTCGGGGGGCACAGTTGTACAAGAGACCCAGTACTTC	CASSSGGTVVQETQYF
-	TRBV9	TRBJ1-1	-	TGTGCCAGCAGCGTAGGCGGGGTAGAAACTGAAGCTTTCTTT	CASSVGGVETEAFF
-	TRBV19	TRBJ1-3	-	TGTGCCAGTAGTATAGGCGGCTCCTATACTGGAAACACCATATATTTT	CASSIGGSYTGNTIYF
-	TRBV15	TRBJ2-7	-	TGTGCCACCAGCCTGTACGGGTCCTACGAGCAGTACTTC	CATSLYGSYEQYF
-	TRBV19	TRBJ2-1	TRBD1	TGTGCCAGTAGTTTGACAGGGGTACCTGAGCAGTTCTTC	CASSLTGVPEQFF
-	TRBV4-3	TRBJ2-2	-	TGCGCCAGCAGCCAAGAATGGGGGCACACCGGGGAGCTGTTTTTT	CASSQEWGHTGELFF
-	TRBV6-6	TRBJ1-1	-	TGTGCCAGCAGTTTAGGAGGGTGGAAGAACACTGAAGCTTTCTTT	CASSLGGWKNTEAFF
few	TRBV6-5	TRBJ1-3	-	TGTGCCAGCAGTAAACTCAGGGGTGGTGGAAACACCATATATTTT	CASSKLRGGGNTIYF
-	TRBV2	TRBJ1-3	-	TGTGCCAGCAGTGAATATGCAGTCTCTGGAAACACCATATATTTT	CASSEYAVSGNTIYF
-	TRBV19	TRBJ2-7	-	TGTGCCAGTAGTATAGCAGGGGACTACGAGCAGTACTTC	CASSIAGDYEQYF
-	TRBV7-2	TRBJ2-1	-	TGTGCCAGCAGCCCACAGTCCGTCAGCATCAGTGAGCAGTTCTTC	CASSPQSVSISEQFF
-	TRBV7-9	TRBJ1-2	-	TGTTCCAGCAGCTTAGGGGCTCTTCTCCACTATGGCTACACCTTC	CSSSLGALLHYGYTF
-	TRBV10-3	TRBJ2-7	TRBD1	TGTGCCATCAGGCAGACAGGGGGCTCCTACGAGCAGTACTTC	CAIRQTGGSYEQYF
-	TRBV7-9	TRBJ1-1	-	TGTGCCAGCAGCTTAGAGAATGGCTGGAACACTGAAGCTTTCTTT	CASSLENGWNTEAFF
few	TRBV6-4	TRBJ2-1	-	TGTGCCAGCAGAGGGGGGCTGGGGGGGGACCCCTCCTACAATGAGCAGTTCTTC	CASRGGLGGDPSYNEQFF
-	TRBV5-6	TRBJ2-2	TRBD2	TGTGCCAGCACCCCGCGGGGGGCCGGGGAGCTGTTTTTT	CASTPRGAGELFF
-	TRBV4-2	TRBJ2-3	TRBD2	TGTGCCAGCAGCCAAATACGTCTAGCGGACAGCACAGATACGCAGTATTTT	CASSQIRLADSTDTQYF
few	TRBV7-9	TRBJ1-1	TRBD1	TGTGCCAGCAAATGGGGGACAGGGGGCTTGAACACTGAAGCTTTCTTT	CASKWGTGGLNTEAFF
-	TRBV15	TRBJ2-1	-	TGTGCCACCAGCAGCCCGGGCGGGGCGAATGAGCAGTTCTTC	CATSSPGGANEQFF
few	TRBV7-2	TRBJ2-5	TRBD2	TGTGCCAGCAGCTACGCTAGCGGGCAAGAGACCCAGTACTTC	CASSYASGQETQYF
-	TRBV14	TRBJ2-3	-	TGTGCCAGCAGCCTCCGATCGGCAGATACGCAGTATTTT	CASSLRSADTQYF
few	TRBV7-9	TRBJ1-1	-	TGTGCCAGCAGCTCTCCCTGGGCCGCGAACACTGAAGCTTTCTTT	CASSSPWAANTEAFF
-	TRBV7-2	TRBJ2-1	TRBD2	TGTGCCAGCAGCTTCTCGGGACTAGCGGGAGTCGGTGAGCAGTTCTTC	CASSFSGLAGVGEQFF
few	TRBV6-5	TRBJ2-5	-	TGTGCCAGCAGTTACTCGGTACAGGGAGAGACCCAGTACTTC	CASSYSVQGETQYF